These 16 T cell receptor beta chains share one sample of origin, sequenced in a study of T cells in women clearing cervical HPV infection. TCRdb keeps only in-frame clones here, not all; method: immunoSEQ multiplex PCR. This sample's table has about 29,000 clones. Material: blood buffy coat. Source of these receptors: a woman aged 18 to 75 with a cervical HPV16 infection that either progressed to CIN3+ or cleared (not recorded which).

To note about this clone: Sequencing ends 3 residues short of the CDR3 end; the germline J gene provides the rest. The chain joins TRBV6-1 to TRBJ1-2; 7 bases are a match to TRBD1. The germline gives CDR1 MNHNS, CDR2 SASEGT. V dropped 4 bases and J dropped 4; count of bases not matched to a gene: 6. The CDR3 is 14 amino acids. The sequenced part of the CDR3 DNA is TGTGCCAGCAGTGGGGCAGGGGGTTTCTATGGC. This codes for CASSGAGGFYG. The CDR3 reads in full as CASSGAGGFYGYTF.

A word on this clone: From the germline J gene comes the end of the CDR3, since the read stops 3 residues before it. The genes are TRBV19 and TRBJ1-5; 7 bases map to TRBD1. The CDR3 extends over 14 amino acids. Germline V gives CDR1 LNHDA, CDR2 SQIVND (reference sequence). Losses at the gene ends were 5 bases for V and 5 bases for J; bases not matched to a gene: 6. The CDR3 bases that were read are TGTGCCAGTAGTCCACAGACAGGGCATCAGCCC. Encoded protein: CASSPQTGHQP. The complete CDR3 protein is CASSPQTGHQPQHF.

Incomplete CDR3 DNA: TGTGCCAGTAGCACAGGGCTTAGTTATGGC. Amino acids: CASSTGLSYG. The complete CDR3 sequence is CASSTGLSYGYTF. This sequence joins TRBV19 and TRBJ1-2; a possible D gene is TRBD1 (6 bases). The CDR3 end is not reached by the read, which stops 3 residues before it; the germline J gene fills it in. This CDR3 has 13 amino acids. Trimming shortened V by 6 bases and J by 5 bases, and 13 bases separated the two germline ends. Germline V CDR1 and CDR2: LNHDA, SQIVND (reference sequence).

Points on this clone: The read stops 3 residues short of the end of the CDR3; the missing end is completed from the germline J gene. V gene TRBV20-1 combines with J gene TRBJ1-2, with TRBD1 identical over 8 bases. Germline values: CDR1 DFQATT, CDR2 SNEGSKA (reference sequence). Trimming removed 6 bases from V and 4 bases from J; junction bases left unmatched: 4. This CDR3 contains 12 residues. CDR3 sequence reads: CSAGQGIYGYTF. Incomplete CDR3 DNA: TGCAGTGCCGGACAGGGTATCTATGGC.

The DNA read from the CDR3 is TGTGCCATCAGTGTGCATGGGACAGGGGATAATTCACCC. Its translation is CAISVHGTGDNSP. The entire CDR3 reads CAISVHGTGDNSPLHF. This sequence joins TRBV10-3 and TRBJ1-6; 10 bases agree with TRBD1. Read sequence stops 3 residues before the CDR3 end, and the germline J gene provides the missing end. Trimming took 4 bases from V and 5 from J; bases not matched to a gene: 5. This CDR3 is 16 amino acids long. The germline gives CDR1 ENHRY, CDR2 SYGVKD.

Details on this clone: Sequencing ends 3 residues short of the CDR3 end; the germline J gene provides the rest. V gene TRBV6-1 combines with J gene TRBJ2-7; 11 nucleotides agree with TRBD2. CDR3 length equals 14 residues. The V gene end was trimmed by 6 bases and the J gene end by 6 bases; junction bases not matched to a gene: 7. Germline V gene data show CDR1 as MNHNS and CDR2 as SASEGT. The covered CDR3 bases are TGTGCCAGCAGGGAACTAGCGGGAGCAGGCGAG. Translation gives CASRELAGAGE. In full, the CDR3 reads CASRELAGAGEQYF.

About this clone itself: The read comes to an end 3 residues before the CDR3 does, leaving the germline J gene to fill in the end. The chain links TRBV30 to TRBJ1-4, with 9 bases that match TRBD1. CDR3 size: 15 residues. Per the germline V gene, CDR1 is GTSNPN and CDR2 is SVGIG (reference sequence). V lost 3 bases to trimming and J lost 8 bases; unmatched junction nucleotides: 10. CDR3 bases read: TGTGCCTGGAGCTTACCGGGACAGGGTTTCGAAAAA. Translated, it gives CAWSLPGQGFEK. The CDR3 as a whole reads CAWSLPGQGFEKLFF.

Of note for this clone: The DNA ends 3 residues before the CDR3 does, and the rest of the CDR3 is filled in from the germline J gene. The chain couples TRBV7-2 to TRBJ2-2; 8 positions match TRBD2. This CDR3 is 14 amino acids long. Germline CDR1 and CDR2: SGHTA and FQGNSA. The junction had 5 bases not matched to a gene; V was cut back by 5 bases and J by 6 bases. The CDR3 DNA, read in part, is TGTGCCAGCAGCGCACTAGCGGTGGCCGGGGAG. Translation gives CASSALAVAGE. The full CDR3 is CASSALAVAGELFF.

Notes on this clone: Coverage ceases 3 residues before the CDR3 finishes, and the germline J gene fills in the end. J is TRBJ1-2 and V is TRBV6-4; D uncertain. CDR1 and CDR2 (germline): MRHNA, SNTAGT. The CDR3 has 12 amino acids. Trimming cost V 7 bases and J 4 bases, with 10 bases left between them. CDR3 bases read: TGTGCCAGCATCGAGGGCCGCTATGGC. Translated: CASIEGRYG. The whole CDR3 reads CASIEGRYGYTF.

Note on this clone: The CDR3 is cut off 3 residues early in the read; its end comes from the germline J gene. The chain is built from TRBV20-1 and TRBJ1-1; D might be TRBD1 (6 bases). This CDR3 has 11 residues. CDR1 DFQATT and CDR2 SNEGSKA come from the germline V gene (reference sequence). CDR3 DNA, as far as it was read: TGCAGTGCTAAGGGGCCAGGGGAG. Its translation: CSAKGPGE. The CDR3 in its entirety is CSAKGPGEAFF.

About this clone itself: Coverage ceases 3 residues before the CDR3 finishes, and the germline J gene fills in the end. The V and J genes are TRBV19 and TRBJ1-2; D not certain. Germline lookup yields CDR1 LNHDA and CDR2 SQIVND (reference sequence). The CDR3 contains 14 residues. With 3 bases removed from V and 7 bases from J, the gap between germline ends came to 15 bases. The CDR3 region is CASSIHSASSGYTF. The sequenced part of the CDR3 DNA is TGTGCCAGTAGTATCCACTCCGCCTCTAGTGGC.

Regarding this clone: The read ends 3 residues before the CDR3 terminus; that terminus is restored from the germline J gene. This chain joins TRBV20-1 and TRBJ2-7; 7 bases agree with TRBD2. Germline V gives CDR1 DFQATT, CDR2 SNEGSKA (reference sequence). CDR3 length: 14 amino acids. V trimming: 1 base; J trimming: 5 bases; junction bases outside the gene matches: 8. Here the CDR3 reads CSARGRGSPNEQYF. The covered CDR3 bases are TGCAGTGCTAGAGGGCGCGGGAGTCCCAACGAG.

To note about this clone: With the read ending 3 residues before the CDR3 end, the germline J gene is used to fill in that end. The chain has TRBV12-3 or TRBV12-4 and TRBJ2-7; 9 nucleotides line up with TRBD2. With V trimmed by 4 bases and J by 6 bases, 7 bases remained unmatched. This CDR3 comprises 14 residues. CDR3 DNA, as far as it was read: TGTGCCAGCAGTTGGGGGTTAGCGGGAGTCGAG. Encoded protein: CASSWGLAGVE. The full CDR3 protein reads CASSWGLAGVEQYF.

A word on this clone: The read is 3 residues too short to cover the CDR3 end, so that end is filled in from the germline J gene. The genes are TRBV6-1 and TRBJ1-5; 8 bases match TRBD1. Per the germline V gene, CDR1 is MNHNS and CDR2 is SASEGT. The V gene end was trimmed by 8 bases and the J gene end by 5 bases; junction bases not matched to a gene: 8. CDR3 length: 14 residues. CDR3 sequence: CASGARGRYQPQHF. The DNA read from the CDR3 is TGTGCCAGCGGTGCCAGGGGGCGATATCAGCCC.

Turning to this clone: The CDR3 end lies 3 residues beyond the end of the read and is filled in from the germline J gene. V usage is TRBV20-1 and J usage is TRBJ2-1, with a weak D call TRBD1 (6 bases). The V and J ends lost 0 bases and 3 bases respectively, with 12 bases between them. Per germline, CDR1 DFQATT and CDR2 SNEGSKA (reference sequence). The CDR3 covers 15 residues. The sequenced part of the CDR3 DNA is TGCAGTGCTAGAGATGCAACAGGGCTCTACAATGAG. Translating gives CSARDATGLYNE. The whole CDR3 sequence is CSARDATGLYNEQFF.

Comments on this clone: From the germline J gene comes the end of the CDR3, since the read stops 3 residues before it. V gene TRBV20-1 combines with J gene TRBJ2-3; the match to TRBD2 covers 14 bases. Trimming took 2 bases from V and 5 from J; bases not matched to a gene: 12. CDR3 length equals 18 residues. The germline V gene encodes CDR1 DFQATT and CDR2 SNEGSKA (reference sequence). The CDR3: CSARSRLAGGPGEDTQYF. CDR3 DNA (partial): TGCAGTGCTAGATCCCGACTAGCGGGAGGGCCCGGGGAAGATACG.